What follows are 27 T cell receptor beta chains derived from one specimen sequenced in a study of cytotoxic CD8 clonotypes in ibrutinib-treated CLL. Some clones are missing from TCRdb's copy, which holds only in-frame ones; the method was immunoSEQ multiplex PCR. The sample consists of some 200,000 clones, 79% of them appearing once. The sequenced sample was PBMCs, obtained after 12 months of ibrutinib treatment. The receptors come from a human donor with chronic lymphocytic leukemia.

The rearrangement joins TRBV5-1 to TRBJ2-1; 10 positions match TRBD1. CDR1 and CDR2 from the germline V gene are SGHRS and YFSETQ. The CDR3 totals 16 residues. The V segment lost 1 base and the J segment 8 bases; nucleotides outside the gene matches: 9. The CDR3: CASSLSGTGARDEQFF. CDR3 DNA sequence: TGCGCCAGCAGCTTGTCCGGGACAGGGGCTAGGGATGAGCAGTTCTTC.

The J gene is TRBJ1-1, the V gene TRBV30, with D tentatively TRBD1 (5 bases). Germline loops: CDR1 GTSNPN, CDR2 SVGIG (reference sequence). The CDR3 contains 15 residues. The V gene lost 4 bases and the J gene lost 2 bases, with 17 bases spanning the gap. Here the CDR3 DNA reads TGTGCCTGGATACCCAAGGGGCGGACAAACACTGAAGCTTTCTTT. It is translated as CAWIPKGRTNTEAFF.

This rearrangement joins TRBV6-5 to TRBJ2-7; 8 bases fit TRBD1. CDR3 length equals 14 residues. Trimming cost V 6 bases and J 2 bases; bases outside gene matches: 6. Germline V lookup: CDR1 MNHEY, CDR2 SVGAGI. DNA for the CDR3: TGTGCCAGCAGACGCGGACAGGGCACCTACGAGCAGTACTTC. Its translation: CASRRGQGTYEQYF.

The chain combines TRBV9 with TRBJ2-1, with a tentative D call TRBD2 (6 bases). Deletions cut 0 bases from V and 6 bases from J, with 10 bases between. Per germline, CDR1 SGDLS and CDR2 YYNGEE. This CDR3 is 14 amino acids long. CDR3 in amino acids: CASSVEGLSNEQFF. In DNA, the CDR3 is TGTGCCAGCAGCGTAGAGGGACTCAGCAATGAGCAGTTCTTC. Full variable domain (remainder filled in from reference TRBV9 and TRBJ2-1): DSGVTQTPKHLITATGQRVTLRCSPRSGDLSVYWYQQSLDQGLQFLIQYYNGEERAKGNILERFSAQQFPDLHSELNLSSLELGDSALYFCASSVEGLSNEQFFGPGTRLTVL.

This chain uses TRBV9 with TRBJ2-5; D possibly matches TRBD1 or TRBD2 (6 bases each). The CDR3 has 12 residues. V was clipped by 4 bases and J by 5 bases, with 9 bases between them. Germline V gene sequence: CDR1 SGDLS, CDR2 YYNGEE. The CDR3 coding sequence is TGTGCCAGCAGCCCGGGGGCGGAGACCCAGTACTTC. Encoded protein: CASSPGAETQYF.

The rearrangement links TRBV4-1 to TRBJ2-1; 10 bases map to TRBD2. Germline V gives CDR1 MGHRA, CDR2 YSYEKL. This CDR3 contains 16 residues. Trimming removed 3 bases from V and 5 bases from J; junction bases left unmatched: 7. The CDR3 here is CASSQLGLAVDNEQFF. The CDR3 DNA reads TGCGCCAGCAGCCAGCTAGGACTAGCGGTTGACAATGAGCAGTTCTTC.

The V call is TRBV5-6, the J call TRBJ1-1; D perhaps matches TRBD1 (6 bases). V was trimmed by 1 base and J by 4 bases, leaving 14 bases between them. Germline CDR1 SGHDT, CDR2 YYEEEE. The CDR3 totals 15 residues. CDR3 sequence reads: CASSLQLGAATEAFF. As DNA, the CDR3 is TGTGCCAGCAGCTTGCAATTGGGGGCCGCCACTGAAGCTTTCTTT.

The rearrangement joins TRBV9 to TRBJ2-1, with D perhaps TRBD1 or TRBD2 (5 bases each). V was clipped by 4 bases and J by 0 bases, with 14 bases between them. Germline CDR1 is SGDLS and CDR2 is YYNGEE. The CDR3 loop spans 16 amino acids. The CDR3 loop is CASSPGTPSSYNEQFF. CDR3 DNA: TGTGCCAGCAGCCCCGGGACCCCGAGCTCCTACAATGAGCAGTTCTTC.

The chain uses TRBV5-1 and TRBJ2-1, with TRBD1 as a possible D gene (6 bases). Germline V lookup: CDR1 SGHRS, CDR2 YFSETQ. The CDR3 sequence is 15 residues long. Trimming removed 0 bases from V and 5 bases from J, with 12 bases in between. This chain's CDR3 is CASSLVSGANNEQFF. The CDR3 region has the DNA TGCGCCAGCAGCTTGGTTTCAGGGGCTAACAATGAGCAGTTCTTC.

V gene TRBV6-1 combines with J gene TRBJ2-1, with D tentatively TRBD1 or TRBD2 (5 bases each). This CDR3 contains 15 residues. Germline V lookup: CDR1 MNHNS, CDR2 SASEGT. Trimming pared 8 bases from V and 2 bases from J, leaving 16 bases between. CDR3 nucleotides: TGTGCCAGCCTTTCCGGGGCGGGCACCTACAATGAGCAGTTCTTC. Protein: CASLSGAGTYNEQFF.

This clone was seen only a few times. This chain connects TRBV5-1 to TRBJ1-6; D might be TRBD1 (5 bases). Trimming took off 5 bases at V and 8 bases at J, with 14 bases between the two ends. The CDR3 totals 14 residues. Germline V gene lookup returns CDR1 SGHRS and CDR2 YFSETQ. The CDR3 DNA reads as TGCGCCAGCAGGGGGACGGGGATCGATTCACCCCTCCACTTT. This encodes CASRGTGIDSPLHF.

The genes are TRBV7-8 and TRBJ2-7; maybe TRBD1 (6 bases). Per the germline V gene, CDR1 is SGHVS and CDR2 is FQNEAQ. The CDR3 sequence is 15 residues long. Trimming removed 1 base from V and 4 bases from J, with 14 bases in between. CDR3 sequence reads: CASSLGQGTGYEQYF. Written as DNA, the CDR3 is TGTGCCAGCAGCTTAGGGCAGGGGACCGGATACGAGCAGTACTTC.

The V and J genes are TRBV4-2 and TRBJ2-7; D not resolved. CDR1 is LGHNA, CDR2 YNFKEQ, per germline. This CDR3 is built from 14 residues. V was shortened by 0 bases and J by 0 bases, with 6 bases between the two germline ends. The CDR3 region is CASSQDGDSYEQYF. CDR3 DNA: TGTGCCAGCAGCCAAGATGGGGACTCCTACGAGCAGTACTTC.

The V gene is TRBV11-1, the J gene TRBJ1-4, with D tentatively TRBD1 (5 bases). CDR1 and CDR2 (germline): SGHAT, FQDESV (reference sequence). The CDR3 contains 14 residues. V lost 3 bases and J 7 bases, leaving 12 bases between the germline ends. CDR3 sequence reads: CASSFGGGGEKLFF. The CDR3 coding sequence is TGTGCCAGCAGCTTCGGCGGGGGTGGTGAAAAACTGTTTTTT.

The chain links TRBV5-1 to TRBJ2-5; 8 nucleotides align to TRBD2. This CDR3 spans 14 amino acids. The V gene end was trimmed by 5 bases and the J gene end by 2 bases; junction bases not matched to a gene: 5. CDR1 is SGHRS, CDR2 YFSETQ, per germline. The CDR3 reads CASRSGGQQETQYF. DNA for the CDR3: TGCGCCAGCAGGTCGGGGGGGCAACAAGAGACCCAGTACTTC.

This clone appeared many times. This sequence joins TRBV4-2 and TRBJ1-6; TRBD1 agrees at 9 bases. Per the germline V gene, CDR1 is LGHNA and CDR2 is YNFKEQ. The CDR3 length is 17 residues. V was clipped by 1 base and J by 9 bases; unmatched bases: 10. CDR3 bases: TGTGCCAGCAGCCAAGCTACTTCGGGACAGGGAGGTTCACCCCTCCACTTT. Translation gives CASSQATSGQGGSPLHF.

J is TRBJ2-5 and V is TRBV10-1; TRBD2 agrees at 10 bases. CDR3 size: 16 residues. CDR1 is WNHNN and CDR2 is SYGVQD in the germline V gene (reference sequence). V gave up 0 bases and J gave up 5 bases; unmatched junction bases: 6. CDR3 nucleotide sequence: TGCGCCAGCAGTGAGTCGGGAGCGGGGGGGAAGGAGACCCAGTACTTC. This encodes CASSESGAGGKETQYF.

The CDR3 region has the DNA TGTGCCACCCCGTCGGGGACAGGGGGCATTGGGGAGCTGTTTTTT. Its translation is CATPSGTGGIGELFF. This chain links TRBV6-4 with TRBJ2-2; TRBD1 matches 12 bases. CDR1 and CDR2 from the germline V gene are MRHNA and SNTAGT. The V and J ends lost 10 bases and 8 bases, in that order; junction bases with no gene match: 11. The CDR3 runs to 15 residues.

The chain is built from TRBV27 and TRBJ1-1; D is perhaps TRBD1 (5 bases). This CDR3 contains 16 residues. V lost 3 bases, J lost 1 base, and 15 bases lay in between. Germline loops: CDR1 MNHEY, CDR2 SMNVEV (reference sequence). This chain's CDR3 is CASSFIRDGRNTEAFF. In DNA, the CDR3 is TGTGCCAGCAGTTTCATCCGGGACGGTAGGAACACTGAAGCTTTCTTT.

Only a few counts were recorded for this clone. The rearrangement links TRBV2 to TRBJ2-6; D remains unclear. This CDR3 region has 17 residues. Germline values: CDR1 SNHLY, CDR2 FYNNEI. Trimming removed 1 base at V and 4 bases at J, with 14 bases between. CDR3 DNA: TGTGCCAGCAGTGAAGATTACGCGTTTTCGGGGGCCAACGTCCTGACTTTC. Translating gives CASSEDYAFSGANVLTF. The full variable domain, completed using reference TRBV2 and TRBJ2-6, is EPEVTQTPSHQVTQMGQEVILRCVPISNHLYFYWYRQILGQKVEFLVSFYNNEISEKSEIFDDQFSVERPDGSNFTLKIRSTKLEDSAMYFCASSEDYAFSGANVLTFGAGSRLTVL.

This chain links TRBV5-1 with TRBJ2-3, with a tentative D call TRBD2 (6 bases). The CDR3 spans 15 residues. The V gene lost 4 bases and the J gene lost 0 bases, with 12 bases spanning the gap. Germline CDR1 SGHRS, CDR2 YFSETQ. The CDR3 reads CASSLGTPSTDTQYF. The CDR3 bases are TGCGCCAGCAGCCTCGGGACTCCCAGCACAGATACGCAGTATTTT.

The chain uses TRBV9 and TRBJ2-1; 14 bases agree with TRBD2. Germline CDR1 SGDLS, CDR2 YYNGEE. The J segment lost 9 bases and the V segment lost 3 bases, leaving 14 bases of the junction unmatched. This CDR3 is built from 18 residues. This chain's CDR3 is CASSGGTSGRLGRGEQFF. CDR3 nucleotide sequence: TGTGCCAGCAGCGGTGGGACTAGCGGGAGATTGGGGCGCGGTGAGCAGTTCTTC. Full variable domain (rest looked up from reference TRBV9 and TRBJ2-1): DSGVTQTPKHLITATGQRVTLRCSPRSGDLSVYWYQQSLDQGLQFLIQYYNGEERAKGNILERFSAQQFPDLHSELNLSSLELGDSALYFCASSGGTSGRLGRGEQFFGPGTRLTVL.

In this sample, this clone turned up a few times. The chain combines TRBV2 with TRBJ1-6; weak D call: TRBD1 (6 bases). Germline CDR1 is SNHLY and CDR2 is FYNNEI. V lost 5 bases to trimming and J lost 11 bases, with 19 bases between them. This CDR3 contains 15 residues. CDR3 amino acids: CASSKSWDIYPPLHF. The CDR3 bases are TGTGCCAGCAGTAAGTCTTGGGACATTTATCCACCCCTCCACTTT.

The chain is built from TRBV4-1 and TRBJ2-6; D not resolved. Trimming left V 3 bases short and J 2 bases short, with 5 bases between. Per germline, CDR1 MGHRA and CDR2 YSYEKL. This CDR3 spans 14 amino acids. CDR3 in amino acids: CASSQGTGANVLTF. The CDR3 DNA reads TGCGCCAGCAGCCAGGGAACTGGGGCCAACGTCCTGACTTTC.

V is TRBV29-1 and J is TRBJ1-3; D possibly corresponds to TRBD1 (5 bases). This CDR3 contains 14 residues. Germline CDR1 is SQVTM and CDR2 is ANQGSEA. Trimming removed 5 bases at V and 0 bases at J, with 11 bases between. In nucleotides, the CDR3 is TGCAGCGTTATAGACAGCGGCTCTGGAAACACCATATATTTT. It is translated as CSVIDSGSGNTIYF.

The chain links TRBV7-9 to TRBJ2-2; TRBD1 matches 9 bases. CDR1 SEHNR and CDR2 FQNEAQ come from the germline V gene (reference sequence). V trimming: 5 bases; J trimming: 4 bases; junction bases outside the gene matches: 8. This CDR3 has 16 residues. CDR3 loop: CASSTIQGAVTGELFF. DNA for the CDR3: TGTGCCAGCAGCACCATACAGGGGGCGGTCACCGGGGAGCTGTTTTTT.

The J gene is TRBJ1-4, the V gene TRBV19; TRBD1 matches at 7 bases. V dropped 8 bases and J dropped 5; count of bases not matched to a gene: 5. Looked up from germline, CDR1 is LNHDA and CDR2 is SQIVND (reference sequence). The CDR3 is 13 residues long. The CDR3, as DNA: TGTGCCAGTCACGGACAGGCGAATGAAAAACTGTTTTTT. Translating gives CASHGQANEKLFF.